This T cell receptor (beta chain) came from a study of cytomegalovirus exposure and HLA in healthy donors. Measured with immunoSEQ multiplex PCR; TCRdb has only the in-frame clones, and not every one. The table records fewer than 60,000 clones, 94% of them present only once. This CDR3 has 13 amino acids. Unmatched junction bases numbered 10, after V lost 10 bases and J lost 7 bases. Per the germline V gene, CDR1 is MNHNY and CDR2 is SVGAGI (reference sequence). The gene calls are TRBV6-6 and TRBJ2-1; 7 nucleotides match TRBD2. The sample comprised PBMCs. This sequence originates from a young woman in good health and CMV-seropositive. The DNA of the CDR3 is TGTGCCACCAAGCGGGAAAGAGGAAATGAGCAGTTCTTC. This encodes CATKRERGNEQFF.